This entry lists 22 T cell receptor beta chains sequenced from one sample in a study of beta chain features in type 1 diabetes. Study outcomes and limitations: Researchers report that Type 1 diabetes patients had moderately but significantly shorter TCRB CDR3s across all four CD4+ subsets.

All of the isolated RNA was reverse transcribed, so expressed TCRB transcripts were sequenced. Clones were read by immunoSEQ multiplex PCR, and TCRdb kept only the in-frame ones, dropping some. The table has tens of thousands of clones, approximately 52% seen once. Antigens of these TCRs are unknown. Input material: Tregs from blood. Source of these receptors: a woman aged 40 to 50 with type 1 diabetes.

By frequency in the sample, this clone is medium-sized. The CDR3 loop reads CASSPGTGALSGNTIYF. The CDR3 DNA is TGTGCCAGCAGCCCCGGGACAGGGGCCCTCTCTGGAAACACCATATATTTT. This chain joins TRBV28 and TRBJ1-3; 10 nucleotides line up with TRBD1. V gave up 6 bases and J gave up 0 bases; unmatched junction bases: 8. Germline V gives CDR1 MDHEN, CDR2 SYDVKM. This CDR3 spans 17 amino acids.

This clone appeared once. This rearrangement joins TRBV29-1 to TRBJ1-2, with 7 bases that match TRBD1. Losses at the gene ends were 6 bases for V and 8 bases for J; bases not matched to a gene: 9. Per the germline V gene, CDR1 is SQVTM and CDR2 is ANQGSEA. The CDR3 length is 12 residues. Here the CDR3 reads CSVTGDPRGYTF. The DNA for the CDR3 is TGCAGCGTCACAGGGGACCCCCGGGGCTACACCTTC. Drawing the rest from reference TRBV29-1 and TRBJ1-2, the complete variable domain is SAVISQKPSRDICQRGTSLTIQCQVDSQVTMMFWYRQQPGQSLTLIATANQGSEATYESGFVIDKFPISRPNLTFSTLTVSNMSPEDSSIYLCSVTGDPRGYTFGSGTRLTVV.

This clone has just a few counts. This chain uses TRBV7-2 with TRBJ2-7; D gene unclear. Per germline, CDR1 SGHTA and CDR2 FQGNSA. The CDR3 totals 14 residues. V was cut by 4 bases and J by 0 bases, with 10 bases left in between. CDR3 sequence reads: CASSSLGNSYEQYF. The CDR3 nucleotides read TGTGCCAGCAGCTCCCTAGGTAACTCCTACGAGCAGTACTTC. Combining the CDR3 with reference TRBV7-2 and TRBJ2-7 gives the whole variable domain GAGVSQSPSNKVTEKGKDVELRCDPISGHTALYWYRQSLGQGLEFLIYFQGNSAPDKSGLPSDRFSAERTGGSVSTLTIQRTQQEDSAVYLCASSSLGNSYEQYFGPGTRLTVT.

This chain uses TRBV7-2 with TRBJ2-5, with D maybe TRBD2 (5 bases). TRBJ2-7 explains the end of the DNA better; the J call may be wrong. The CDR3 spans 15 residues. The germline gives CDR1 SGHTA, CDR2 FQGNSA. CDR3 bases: TGTGCCAGCAGTTACCGGGTAGCCAGAGGGAACGAGCAGTACTTC. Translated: CASSYRVARGNEQYF.

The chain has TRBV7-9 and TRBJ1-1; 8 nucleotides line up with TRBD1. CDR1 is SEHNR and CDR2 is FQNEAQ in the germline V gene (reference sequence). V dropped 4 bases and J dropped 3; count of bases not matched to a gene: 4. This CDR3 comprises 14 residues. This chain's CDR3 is CASSSQTGDTEAFF. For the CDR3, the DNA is TGTGCCAGCAGCTCCCAGACAGGGGACACTGAAGCTTTCTTT.

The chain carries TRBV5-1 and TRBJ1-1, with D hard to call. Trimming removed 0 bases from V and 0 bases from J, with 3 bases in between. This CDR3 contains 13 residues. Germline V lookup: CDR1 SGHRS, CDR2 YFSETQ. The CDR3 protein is CASSLGVNTEAFF. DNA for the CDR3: TGCGCCAGCAGCTTGGGCGTGAACACTGAAGCTTTCTTT.

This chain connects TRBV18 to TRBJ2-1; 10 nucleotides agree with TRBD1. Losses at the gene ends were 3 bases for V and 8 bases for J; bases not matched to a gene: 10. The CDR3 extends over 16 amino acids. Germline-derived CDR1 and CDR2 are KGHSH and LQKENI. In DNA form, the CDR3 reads TGTGCCAGCTCACCGGGACAGGGGCGTAGGTCCGATGAGCAGTTCTTC. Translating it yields CASSPGQGRRSDEQFF.

This CDR3 is CASSPLQEDEQYF. The CDR3 DNA follows: TGTGCCAGCTCACCACTGCAGGAGGATGAGCAGTACTTC. The chain joins TRBV18 to TRBJ2-7; D might be TRBD2 (5 bases). Per the germline V gene, CDR1 is KGHSH and CDR2 is LQKENI. This CDR3 is built from 13 residues. The germline V and J ends were trimmed by 1 base and 7 bases, with 11 bases remaining between them.

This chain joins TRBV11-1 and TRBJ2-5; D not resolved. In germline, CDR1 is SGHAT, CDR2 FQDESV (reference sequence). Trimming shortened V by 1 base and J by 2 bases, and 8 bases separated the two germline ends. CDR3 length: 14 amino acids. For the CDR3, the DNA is TGTGCCAGCAGCTTAGATCGCCAGCAAGAGACCCAGTACTTC. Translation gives CASSLDRQQETQYF.

CDR3 sequence reads: CASSGAGHSGNTIYF. The DNA for the CDR3 is TGCGCCAGCAGCGGGGCGGGGCACTCTGGAAACACCATATATTTT. The chain carries TRBV4-3 and TRBJ1-3; tentatively, D is TRBD1 (5 bases). Between the trimmed V and J ends, which lost 5 bases and 0 bases, there was a span of 11 bases. CDR3 length: 15 amino acids. Germline loops: CDR1 LGHNA, CDR2 YSLEER.

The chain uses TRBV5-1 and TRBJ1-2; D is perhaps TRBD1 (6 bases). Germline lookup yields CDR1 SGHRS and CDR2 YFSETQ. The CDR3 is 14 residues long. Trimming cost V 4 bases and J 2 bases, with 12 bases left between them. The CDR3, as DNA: TGCGCCAGCAGCGATCCGAGGGGGAACTATGGCTACACCTTC. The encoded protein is CASSDPRGNYGYTF.

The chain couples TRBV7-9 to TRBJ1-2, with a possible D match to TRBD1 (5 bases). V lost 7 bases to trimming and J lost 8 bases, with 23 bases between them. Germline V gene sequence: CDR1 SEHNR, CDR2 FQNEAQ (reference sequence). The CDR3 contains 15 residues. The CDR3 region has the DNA TGTGCCAGCACCTCTGTTTCTGGAACAGGTCAGGGCTACACCTTC. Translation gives CASTSVSGTGQGYTF.

The DNA of the CDR3 is TGTGCCAGCAGCTTAGTACAGGGGGCTCGCTACGAGCAGTACTTC. It codes for CASSLVQGARYEQYF. The chain combines TRBV7-8 with TRBJ2-7, with 9 bases lining up with TRBD1. This CDR3 has 15 amino acids. V was clipped by 1 base and J by 3 bases; unmatched bases: 4. Germline CDR1 reads SGHVS; CDR2 reads FQNEAQ.

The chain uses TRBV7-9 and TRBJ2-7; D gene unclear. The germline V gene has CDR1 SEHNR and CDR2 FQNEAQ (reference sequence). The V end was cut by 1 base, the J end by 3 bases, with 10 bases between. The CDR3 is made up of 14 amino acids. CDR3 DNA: TGTGCCAGCAGCTTAGACCAGGTGAACTACGAGCAGTACTTC. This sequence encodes CASSLDQVNYEQYF.

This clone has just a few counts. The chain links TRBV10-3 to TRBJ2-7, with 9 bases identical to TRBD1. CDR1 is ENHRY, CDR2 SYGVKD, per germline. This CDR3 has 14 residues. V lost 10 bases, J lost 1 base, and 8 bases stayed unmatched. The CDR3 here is CATSSGQGSYEQYF. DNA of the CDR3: TGTGCCACGTCCTCAGGACAGGGGTCCTACGAGCAGTACTTC.

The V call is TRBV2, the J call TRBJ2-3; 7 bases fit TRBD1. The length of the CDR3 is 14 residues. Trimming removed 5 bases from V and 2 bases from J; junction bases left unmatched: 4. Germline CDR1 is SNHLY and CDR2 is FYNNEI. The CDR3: CASSPGTATDTQYF. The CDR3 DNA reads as TGTGCCAGCAGTCCCGGGACAGCCACAGATACGCAGTATTTT.

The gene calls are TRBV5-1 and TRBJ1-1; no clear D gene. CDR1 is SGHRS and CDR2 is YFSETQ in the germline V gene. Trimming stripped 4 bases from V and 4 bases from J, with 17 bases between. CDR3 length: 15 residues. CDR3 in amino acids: CASSLPREGTTEAFF. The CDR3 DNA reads TGCGCCAGCAGCCTGCCTAGGGAGGGAACCACTGAAGCTTTCTTT.

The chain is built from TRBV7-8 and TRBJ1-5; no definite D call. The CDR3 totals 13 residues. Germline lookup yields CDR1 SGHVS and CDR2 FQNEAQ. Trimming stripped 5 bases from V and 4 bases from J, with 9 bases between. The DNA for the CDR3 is TGTGCCAGCAGCCCCCCGGGAAATCAGCCCCAGCATTTT. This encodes CASSPPGNQPQHF.

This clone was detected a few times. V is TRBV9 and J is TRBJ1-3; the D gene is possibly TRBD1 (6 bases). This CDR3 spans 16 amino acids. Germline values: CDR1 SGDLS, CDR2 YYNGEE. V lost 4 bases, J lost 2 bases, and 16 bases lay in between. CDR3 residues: CASSLLSTGTGNTIYF. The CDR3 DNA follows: TGTGCCAGCAGCTTACTCTCGACAGGTACTGGAAACACCATATATTTT.

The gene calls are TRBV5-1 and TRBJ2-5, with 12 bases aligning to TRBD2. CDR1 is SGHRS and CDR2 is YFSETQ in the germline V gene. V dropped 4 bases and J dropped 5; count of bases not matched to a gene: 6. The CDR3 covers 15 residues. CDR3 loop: CASSLGLAGSETQYF. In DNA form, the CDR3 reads TGCGCCAGCAGCCTCGGACTAGCGGGATCGGAGACCCAGTACTTC.

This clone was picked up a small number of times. The DNA of the CDR3 is TGTGCCAGCAGTTTACCAGGGAAGACTGAAGCTTTCTTT. It is translated as CASSLPGKTEAFF. The chain has TRBV28 and TRBJ1-1; D is possibly TRBD1 (5 bases). CDR1 and CDR2 (germline): MDHEN, SYDVKM. Trimming removed 2 bases at V and 5 bases at J, with 9 bases between. This CDR3 comprises 13 residues.

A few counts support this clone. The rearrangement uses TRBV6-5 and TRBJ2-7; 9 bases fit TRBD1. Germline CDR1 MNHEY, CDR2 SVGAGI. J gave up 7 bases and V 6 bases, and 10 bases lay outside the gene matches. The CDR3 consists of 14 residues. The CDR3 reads CASSRDRDRREQYF. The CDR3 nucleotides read TGTGCCAGCAGCCGGGACAGGGATCGTCGGGAGCAGTACTTC.